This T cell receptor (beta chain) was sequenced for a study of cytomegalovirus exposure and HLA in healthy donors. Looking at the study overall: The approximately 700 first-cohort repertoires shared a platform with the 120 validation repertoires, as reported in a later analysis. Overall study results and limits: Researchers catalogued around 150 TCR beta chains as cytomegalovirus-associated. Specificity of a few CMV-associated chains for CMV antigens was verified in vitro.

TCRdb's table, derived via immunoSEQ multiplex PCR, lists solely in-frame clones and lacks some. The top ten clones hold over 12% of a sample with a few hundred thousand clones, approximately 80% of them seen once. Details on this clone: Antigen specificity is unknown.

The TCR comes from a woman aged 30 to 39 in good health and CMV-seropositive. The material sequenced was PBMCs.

The CDR3 reads CASSLAGVYNEQFF. CDR3 in DNA: TGCGCCAGCTCACTAGCGGGAGTATACAATGAGCAGTTCTTC. The rearrangement uses TRBV5-1 and TRBJ2-1; 11 nucleotides align to TRBD2. The V segment lost 7 bases and the J segment 4 bases; nucleotides outside the gene matches: 4. The CDR3 consists of 14 residues. The V gene's germline CDR1 is SGHRS and CDR2 YFSETQ.